Presented here are 27 T cell receptor beta chains from one specimen sequenced in a study of blood T cells in healthy people across ages. A J-beta primer mix and a sample-barcoded 5' primer were used in a second PCR of roughly 7 to 12 cycles. TCRdb fed the 5' RACE reads into MiXCR, producing one record per CDR3 protein. Here the sample spans roughly 2 million distinct CDR3 sequences, around 50% being singletons. Sequenced: blood. All receptors derive from a middle-aged woman in good health.

This clonotype was observed a handful of times. This chain uses TRBV6-5 with TRBJ1-5, with 8 nucleotides matching TRBD1. Germline lookup yields CDR1 MNHEY and CDR2 SVGAGI. Losses at the gene ends were 6 bases for V and 6 bases for J; bases not matched to a gene: 13. The CDR3 is made up of 16 amino acids. The CDR3 sequence is CASSPTDRGRFQPQHF. The DNA of the CDR3 is TGTGCCAGCAGCCCTACAGACAGGGGACGTTTTCAGCCCCAGCATTTT.

This chain uses TRBV7-9 with TRBJ2-3; TRBD2 matches at 10 bases. The V gene's germline CDR1 is SEHNR and CDR2 FQNEAQ (reference sequence). The length of the CDR3 is 13 residues. J gave up 6 bases and V 7 bases, and 4 bases lay outside the gene matches. In nucleotides, the CDR3 is TGTGCCAGCACTAGCGGGGGCTGGGATACGCAGTATTTT. Translating it yields CASTSGGWDTQYF.

There are a few counts of this clonotype. The chain combines TRBV10-3 with TRBJ2-3; 8 positions agree with TRBD2. Germline V gene sequence: CDR1 ENHRY, CDR2 SYGVKD. The CDR3 spans 16 residues. V lost 0 bases, J lost 0 bases, and 2 bases stayed unmatched. Here the CDR3 reads CAISESSGVSTDTQYF. The CDR3 nucleotides are TGTGCCATCAGTGAGTCTAGCGGGGTTAGCACAGATACGCAGTATTTT.

This clonotype was recorded a few times. The CDR3, as DNA: TGCGCCAGCAGCGCGGACGGATATCAGCCCCAGCATTTT. This gives the protein CASSADGYQPQHF. The chain is built from TRBV5-1 and TRBJ1-5; D remains unclear. V was clipped by 4 bases and J by 5 bases, with 10 bases between them. Germline CDR1 and CDR2: SGHRS and YFSETQ. The CDR3 sequence is 13 residues long.

The chain couples TRBV6-6 to TRBJ2-3; D possibly uses TRBD1 or TRBD2 (7 bases each). The CDR3 sequence is 14 residues long. The germline CDR1 and CDR2 sequences are MNHNY and SVGAGI (reference sequence). V lost 6 bases, J lost 10 bases, and 20 bases lay in between. The CDR3 region is CASSHSQGEGAQYF. Written as DNA, the CDR3 is TGTGCCAGCAGCCATTCCCAGGGGGAGGGCGCGCAGTATTTT.

The sample holds a few counts of this clonotype. The chain recombines TRBV7-9 with TRBJ2-6; tentatively, D is TRBD2 (6 bases). V was clipped by 4 bases and J by 2 bases, with 9 bases between them. The CDR3 sequence is 15 residues long. Germline lookup yields CDR1 SEHNR and CDR2 FQNEAQ (reference sequence). The CDR3 bases are TGTGCCAGCAGCTCCGGGGGACCTGGGGCCAACGTCCTGACTTTC. Its translation: CASSSGGPGANVLTF.

This chain links TRBV11-2 with TRBJ2-2; the match to TRBD2 covers 10 bases. With V trimmed by 1 base and J by 4 bases, 12 bases remained unmatched. Per germline, CDR1 SGHAT and CDR2 FQNNGV. This CDR3 is 19 amino acids long. In nucleotides, the CDR3 is TGTGCCAGCAGCTTAGTGGTGGCTAGCGGGGGCCGTCGCACCGGGGAGCTGTTTTTT. Translating gives CASSLVVASGGRRTGELFF.

This rearrangement joins TRBV6-6 to TRBJ2-5, with D unresolved. From germline, CDR1 is MNHNY and CDR2 SVGAGI (reference sequence). This CDR3 has 14 residues. The V and J ends lost 2 bases and 5 bases respectively, with 12 bases between them. The CDR3 DNA sequence: TGTGCCAGCAGTTACGACGCTACTGTGGAGACCCAGTACTTC. The encoded protein is CASSYDATVETQYF.

The chain combines TRBV28 with TRBJ2-1, with TRBD2 matching over 9 bases. The germline gives CDR1 MDHEN, CDR2 SYDVKM. The CDR3 is 15 amino acids. V lost 5 bases to trimming and J lost 6 bases; unmatched junction nucleotides: 8. The CDR3 DNA reads as TGTGCCAGCAGTCCCCCTAGCGGGGCTTTCAATGAGCAGTTCTTC. Translation gives CASSPPSGAFNEQFF.

This clonotype was seen only a few times. The chain recombines TRBV6-2 or TRBV6-3 with TRBJ2-5; D not certain. CDR3 length equals 12 residues. Trimming took 7 bases from V and 7 from J, leaving 13 bases between them. Germline V gene data show CDR1 as MNHEY and CDR2 as SVGEGT. The CDR3 here is CASTYSIGTQYF. The CDR3 DNA reads TGTGCCAGCACTTATTCGATTGGGACCCAGTACTTC.

This rearrangement joins TRBV20-1 to TRBJ2-7; weak D call: TRBD1 (6 bases). Per germline, CDR1 DFQATT and CDR2 SNEGSKA (reference sequence). V lost 5 bases and J 3 bases, leaving 20 bases between the germline ends. The CDR3 loop spans 15 amino acids. The DNA for the CDR3 is TGCAGTGCTGGAAATCCGGACAGTCTTTTCTACGAGCAGTACTTC. Translating it yields CSAGNPDSLFYEQYF.

This sequence joins TRBV20-1 and TRBJ2-1; perhaps TRBD2 as D (7 bases). TRBJ2-7 explains the end of the DNA better; the J call may be wrong. CDR3 length equals 15 residues. The germline V gene has CDR1 DFQATT and CDR2 SNEGSKA (reference sequence). CDR3 coding DNA: TGCAGTGCCAACTCGGGGGGCTCTGGATCAGGGGAGCAGTACTTC. This sequence encodes CSANSGGSGSGEQYF.

This clonotype was seen a few times. The V gene is TRBV5-1, the J gene TRBJ2-6; 9 nucleotides match TRBD1. The J segment lost 3 bases and the V segment lost 2 bases, leaving 6 bases of the junction unmatched. From germline, CDR1 is SGHRS and CDR2 YFSETQ. The CDR3 totals 17 residues. The CDR3 sequence: CASSLQGASGGANVLTF. The CDR3 DNA reads TGCGCCAGCAGCTTACAGGGGGCGTCGGGTGGGGCCAACGTCCTGACTTTC.

This rearrangement joins TRBV2 to TRBJ2-3, with TRBD2 identical over 10 bases. CDR3 length: 14 amino acids. J gave up 3 bases and V 10 bases, and 7 bases lay outside the gene matches. Per germline, CDR1 SNHLY and CDR2 FYNNEI. The CDR3 nucleotides are TGTGCCACAAAGCGGGGGGGCGATACAGATACGCAGTATTTT. It encodes CATKRGGDTDTQYF.

This clonotype was recorded only once. The V and J genes are TRBV6-1 and TRBJ2-7; possible D gene TRBD1, 5 bases. The CDR3 loop spans 15 amino acids. Trimming removed 8 bases from V and 7 bases from J, with 24 bases in between. Germline lookup yields CDR1 MNHNS and CDR2 SASEGT. The DNA for the CDR3 is TGTGCCAGCCGGCAGGGCCTAAGCTCCTACAATGAGCAGTACTTC. Its protein product is CASRQGLSSYNEQYF.

The chain employs TRBV2 and TRBJ2-3, with a possible D match to TRBD2 (5 bases). Trimming took off 9 bases at V and 1 base at J, with 14 bases between the two ends. This CDR3 has 14 residues. Germline V gene data show CDR1 as SNHLY and CDR2 as FYNNEI. The CDR3 DNA follows: TGTGCCAGTAAAAATAGCGATGGCACAGATACGCAGTATTTT. It is translated as CASKNSDGTDTQYF.

This clonotype was observed a handful of times. This chain uses TRBV20-1 with TRBJ2-3, with D unresolved. Germline V gives CDR1 DFQATT, CDR2 SNEGSKA (reference sequence). V gave up 5 bases and J gave up 0 bases, with 6 bases separating them. The CDR3 is 12 amino acids. The CDR3 spells CSAPGSTDTQYF. In nucleotides, the CDR3 is TGCAGTGCTCCTGGGAGCACAGATACGCAGTATTTT.

The chain joins TRBV20-1 to TRBJ2-5; a possible D gene is TRBD2 (5 bases). This CDR3 is built from 13 residues. Trimming pared 6 bases from V and 5 bases from J, leaving 16 bases between. CDR1 DFQATT and CDR2 SNEGSKA come from the germline V gene (reference sequence). The CDR3 region has the DNA TGCAGTGCCTCGGTAGCGAGAAGGGAGACCCAGTACTTC. It specifies CSASVARRETQYF.

The V call is TRBV27, the J call TRBJ2-3; tentatively, D is TRBD2 (5 bases). V gave up 6 bases and J gave up 2 bases, with 18 bases separating them. Germline values: CDR1 MNHEY, CDR2 SMNVEV (reference sequence). This CDR3 contains 16 residues. CDR3: CASSWGVGEITDTQYF. CDR3 sequence (DNA): TGTGCCAGCAGCTGGGGTGTCGGGGAGATCACAGATACGCAGTATTTT.

V gene TRBV20-1 combines with J gene TRBJ2-7, with TRBD2 identical over 8 bases. The CDR3 extends over 11 amino acids. Germline CDR1 reads DFQATT; CDR2 reads SNEGSKA (reference sequence). J lost 11 bases, V lost 5 bases, and 8 bases had no gene match. DNA of the CDR3: TGCAGTGCTCCCGGCGGGGGGCGCGAGTACTTC. Translation gives CSAPGGGREYF.

J is TRBJ2-1 and V is TRBV29-1, with TRBD2 identical over 12 bases. Germline-derived CDR1 and CDR2 are SQVTM and ANQGSEA. Unmatched junction bases numbered 8, after V lost 5 bases and J lost 6 bases. The CDR3 sequence is 15 residues long. The CDR3 sequence: CSVSPTSGGLNEQFF. The CDR3, as DNA: TGCAGCGTTTCTCCGACTAGCGGGGGCCTCAATGAGCAGTTCTTC.

This chain links TRBV20-1 with TRBJ2-7; possibly TRBD1 or TRBD2 for D (5 bases each). Trimming took off 0 bases at V and 1 base at J, with 13 bases between the two ends. The length of the CDR3 is 15 residues. CDR1 is DFQATT and CDR2 is SNEGSKA in the germline V gene (reference sequence). In nucleotides, the CDR3 is TGCAGTGCTAGAGACTTCGGGACGTGGTCCTACGAGCAGTACTTC. Translating gives CSARDFGTWSYEQYF.

This clonotype was seen at least ten times. The chain couples TRBV29-1 to TRBJ2-5, with D unresolved. The CDR3 runs to 17 residues. V was clipped by 1 base and J by 3 bases, with 21 bases between them. Germline V gives CDR1 SQVTM, CDR2 ANQGSEA. In DNA, the CDR3 is TGCAGCGTTGAAGGTCTTGTGAAGCCTGACACGAAAGAGACCCAGTACTTC. This encodes CSVEGLVKPDTKETQYF.

To note about this clonotype: One junction end does not reproduce the germline sequence, and a read error may be involved. The chain employs TRBV6-1 and TRBJ2-4; D tentatively reads TRBD1 or TRBD2 (5 bases each). The germline V gene has CDR1 MNHNS and CDR2 SASEGT. This CDR3 has 15 residues. CDR3 sequence reads: CVSSEVGVPKNIQYF. In DNA form, the CDR3 reads TGTGTCAGCAGTGAAGTGGGGGTACCCAAAAACATTCAGTACTTC.

This rearrangement joins TRBV6-5 to TRBJ2-1, with 9 nucleotides matching TRBD2. This CDR3 is 15 amino acids long. The trim removed 6 bases at V and 8 bases at J, leaving 11 bases unmatched. Germline V CDR1 and CDR2: MNHEY, SVGAGI. The CDR3, as DNA: TGTGCCAGCAGGACGCGTCTAGCGGGGAGGGATGAGCAGTTCTTC. Encoded protein: CASRTRLAGRDEQFF.

This clonotype occurred a few times. This chain links TRBV6-5 with TRBJ2-1; 8 bases align to TRBD2. The CDR3 loop spans 15 amino acids. Trimming cost V 5 bases and J 2 bases; bases outside gene matches: 5. Germline V gene lookup returns CDR1 MNHEY and CDR2 SVGAGI. The CDR3 sequence is CASSAPGGTYNEQFF. In DNA, the CDR3 is TGTGCCAGCAGTGCCCCGGGGGGGACCTACAATGAGCAGTTCTTC.

The V call is TRBV20-1, the J call TRBJ1-2; D possibly corresponds to TRBD1 (6 bases). CDR1 and CDR2 (germline): DFQATT, SNEGSKA (reference sequence). Trimming left V 3 bases short and J 2 bases short, with 19 bases between. The CDR3 has 16 residues. The CDR3 nucleotides read TGCAGTGCTAGCATTCGGGGGCGCACAGGGAACTATGGCTACACCTTC. This gives the protein CSASIRGRTGNYGYTF.